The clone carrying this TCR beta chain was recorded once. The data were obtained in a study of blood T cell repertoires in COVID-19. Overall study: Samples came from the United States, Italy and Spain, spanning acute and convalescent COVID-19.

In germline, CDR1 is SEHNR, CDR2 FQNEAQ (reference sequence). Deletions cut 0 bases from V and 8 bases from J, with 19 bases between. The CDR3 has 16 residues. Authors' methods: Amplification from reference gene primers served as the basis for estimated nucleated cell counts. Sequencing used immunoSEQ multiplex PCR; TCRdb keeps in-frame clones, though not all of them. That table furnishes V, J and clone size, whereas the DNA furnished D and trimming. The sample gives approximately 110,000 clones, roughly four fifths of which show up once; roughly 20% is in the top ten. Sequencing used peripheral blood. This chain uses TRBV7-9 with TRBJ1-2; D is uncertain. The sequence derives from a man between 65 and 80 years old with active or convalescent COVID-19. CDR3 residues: CASSLANPGGLKGYTF. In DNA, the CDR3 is TGTGCCAGCAGCTTAGCGAACCCTGGCGGCCTAAAGGGCTACACCTTC.